This T cell receptor beta chain was retrieved from a study of Graves' ophthalmopathy and Graves' hyperthyroidism (dated by TCRdb to the late 2010s). For the wider study: A patient counted as having stable hyperthyroidism if there was no progression to ophthalmopathy within 18 months of follow-up. The independent validation cohort included approximately 19 hyperthyroidism patients plus 17 patients who later progressed from hyperthyroidism to ophthalmopathy. In more than five hyperthyroidism patients, the T-cell repertoires found in thyroid tissue were compared with those found in blood. Following sample collection, hyperthyroidism patients were given methimazole at a starting dose of 30 mg daily, and ophthalmopathy patients were given high-dose intravenous methylprednisolone. In total, some 130 blood samples were TCR-sequenced: 40 to 45 ophthalmopathy, approximately 80 hyperthyroidism and some 17 hyperthyroidism-to-ophthalmopathy patients. To explore V-J signatures distinguishing ophthalmopathy from hyperthyroidism, a discovery set of some 100 patients (roughly 45 ophthalmopathy, 55 to 60 stable hyperthyroidism) was enrolled. The study used signatures of the TCR beta repertoire to tell Graves' ophthalmopathy apart from Graves' hyperthyroidism and to predict which patients would progress to ophthalmopathy.

TCR beta CDR3 regions were amplified from RNA transcripts for repertoire sequencing. The first round was an RT-PCR using HTBI primers with the Qiagen OneStep RT-PCR kit, and this first round was followed by a second-round multiplex PCR, then size selection and purification. The libraries underwent paired-end sequencing with 100 bp reads on an Illumina HiSeq2000. The authors' analysis ran thus. SOAPnuke was used to process the reads, throwing out any read that had adapters, had uncalled bases, had a mean Phred below 15, or lacked an exact constant-primer or identifier match. High-quality paired reads were merged with COPE v1.2.5. Unique nucleotide sequences were defined as clonotypes and aligned to IMGT TRB V, D and J references using MiTCR v1.1. The analysis was limited to V-J combinations with a frequency above 0.0001, which together covered 99.2% of repertoires. For each V-J combination, a TCR clonal expansion and chaos score was defined as the ratio of F50 clonal expansion to chaos observed in the TCRdist matrix. Welch's t-statistics and random forest were used to reduce the features to about twelve V-J combinations, which were then used as input to a naive Bayes classifier. The similarity between thyroid and blood repertoires was quantified using the Morisita-Horn index. The public sequencing data were trimmed at Q25 with fastp and processed into clonotypes with MiXCR by TCRdb, which kept only in-frame beta chains. CDR3 protein sequences are deduplicated, and each keeps its most common genes and DNA. The V and J calls were determined by TCRdb, not by the authors. The sample yields over a million distinct CDR3 sequences; 35% to 40% were counted once. The ten most abundant clones make up roughly 11% of the sample.

A note on this clonotype: Its antigen remains unidentified. A much larger clone sits a single nucleotide away, making a read error possible.

Including the terminal cysteine and phenylalanine, the CDR3 comprises 13 residues. Just CDR3 DNA is preserved here, 39 bases in frame from base 1. V loses 10 bases, J loses 7 bases, and the germline ends lie 19 bases apart. The germline V gene sets CDR1 to MNHEY and CDR2 to SVGEGT. Findings and caveats that apply to the study as a whole: Most expanded thyroid clonotypes with a frequency above 0.001 also appeared in blood, which suggests that blood repertoires may reflect the immune response in the thyroid. In validation, the model predicted ophthalmopathy progression with less than 71% sensitivity and roughly 72% specificity; some twelve predicted patients were CT-confirmed with GO in a median of roughly 6.8 months. The 13-signature model separated ophthalmopathy from stable hyperthyroidism with approximately 90% sensitivity and around 81% specificity in cross-validation, and 80%/75% in the test set. Sample size was not predetermined statistically, and investigators were not blinded to group allocation.

The hyperthyroidism patients were 18 to 65 years old and newly diagnosed, with a disease duration of less than 2 months. Patients were excluded if they had other autoimmune diseases, uncontrolled infections, pregnancy or lactation. Clinical symptoms, serum thyroxine, TRAb, thyroid ultrasound and orbital computed tomography formed the basis of the diagnosis. Trizol reagent was used to extract the total RNA, and its quality was then checked on an Agilent 2100 Bioanalyzer. In this chain, TRBV6-2 or TRBV6-3 is recombined with TRBJ1-2; 6 matching bases give a weak D call of TRBD1. This receptor was identified in an adult man with Graves' hyperthyroidism. The specimen sequenced was peripheral blood or thyroid tissue (not recorded which). CDR3 loop: CAISQGQFGGYTF. The nucleotides are TGTGCCATCAGCCAGGGGCAATTTGGTGGCTACACCTTC.